This is a list of T cell receptor beta chains from one sample in a study of cytomegalovirus exposure and HLA in healthy donors. Profiled with immunoSEQ multiplex PCR; TCRdb holds only in-frame clones, not every one. The repertoire includes fewer than 100,000 clones, roughly 90% of them detected once, and 2% to 2.5% sits in the top ten. Sequencing input: PBMCs. Receptors originate from a man under 40 in good health and CMV-seronegative. CDR3s include the opening cysteine and the closing phenylalanine or tryptophan. D genes are given only for firm matches. For some rows the clone size is stated as once, few or many, or as a class when expanded; others skip it.

J gene,D gene,V gene,clone size,CDR3 DNA,CDR3 protein
TRBJ2-7,TRBD2,TRBV6-6,-,TGTGCCAGCAAATATCTAGCGGGGAACTACGAGCAGTACTTC,CASKYLAGNYEQYF
TRBJ2-7,TRBD1,TRBV29-1,-,TGCAGCGTATTCTTTACAAGGGACAGGGGGCACGAGCAGTACTTC,CSVFFTRDRGHEQYF
TRBJ2-7,-,TRBV4-2,-,TGTGCCAGCAGCCAAGATCAGGGCTACGAGCAGTACTTC,CASSQDQGYEQYF
TRBJ1-4,-,TRBV28,-,TGTGCCAGCAGTTTATTTCAGGAAGCTACTAATGAAAAACTGTTTTTT,CASSLFQEATNEKLFF
TRBJ2-3,TRBD1,TRBV15,-,TGTGCCACCAGCAGAGACAGGGGGCCCGCAGATACGCAGTATTTT,CATSRDRGPADTQYF
TRBJ1-5,-,TRBV19,-,TGTGCCAGTAGTATAGAGCCCCAGGGTGACGGCAATCAGCCCCAGCATTTT,CASSIEPQGDGNQPQHF
TRBJ1-1,-,TRBV6-1,-,TGTGCCAGCGACTCCACACTTCTCCGGGCTTTCTTT,CASDSTLLRAFF
TRBJ2-1,-,TRBV5-1,-,TGCGCCAGCAGCTCCTACAGGGACCCCTACAATGAGCAGTTCTTC,CASSSYRDPYNEQFF
TRBJ2-7,-,TRBV11-2,-,TGTGCCAGCAGCCCGCGATATAGCTCCTACGAGCAGTACTTC,CASSPRYSSYEQYF
TRBJ2-2,TRBD1,TRBV5-4,-,TGTGCCAGCAGCTTGTTGGCAGGGGGTGCCGGGGAGCTGTTTTTT,CASSLLAGGAGELFF
TRBJ1-1,-,TRBV9,-,TGTGCCAGCAGCGTAGCCACTCCAGGGGTGACTGAAGCTTTCTTT,CASSVATPGVTEAFF
TRBJ2-1,TRBD2,TRBV5-1,-,TGCGCCAGCAGCTTTAGCCTTAGCGGGGGCTACAATGAGCAGTTCTTC,CASSFSLSGGYNEQFF
TRBJ1-2,-,TRBV30,-,TGTGCCTGGGAGCCCGGGACTTCTAATCCCTACACCTTC,CAWEPGTSNPYTF
TRBJ2-7,-,TRBV5-1,-,TGCGCCAGCAGCTTGGGAACAGTCTACGAGCAGTACTTC,CASSLGTVYEQYF
TRBJ2-2,-,TRBV18,-,TGTGCCAGCTCACCACCGAGGTACACCGGGGAGCTGTTTTTT,CASSPPRYTGELFF
TRBJ2-7,TRBD2,TRBV25-1,-,TGTGCCAGCAGTGACAAACCTTCGGGACTAGCGAACGAGCAGTACTTC,CASSDKPSGLANEQYF
TRBJ1-2,-,TRBV21-1,-,TGTGCCAGCCACAAAGGGGGACAAAGCTATGGCTACACCTTC,CASHKGGQSYGYTF
TRBJ2-7,-,TRBV19,-,TGTGCCAGTAGTATAGATAAGCGGACGGACTACGAGCAGTACTTC,CASSIDKRTDYEQYF
TRBJ2-2,-,TRBV29-1,-,TGCAGCGCAGGGAGGGGGAATGGCGGGGAGCTGTTTTTT,CSAGRGNGGELFF
TRBJ1-3,TRBD1,TRBV2,-,TGTGCCAGCAGACCCGGGACAGGGGGCTTCGGAAACACCATATATTTT,CASRPGTGGFGNTIYF
TRBJ2-7,-,TRBV5-1,-,TGCGCCAGCCGGTCGGAGGGGGAGCAGTACTTC,CASRSEGEQYF
TRBJ1-2,-,TRBV20-1,-,TGCAGTGCTAGCAGGGCTTATGGCTACACCTTC,CSASRAYGYTF
TRBJ2-7,-,TRBV25-1,-,TGTGCCAGCAGTGGTACATCCACCTACGAGCAGTACTTC,CASSGTSTYEQYF
TRBJ2-7,-,TRBV10-1,-,TGCGCCAGCAGTTCGGGACTCTTCTACGAGCAGTACTTC,CASSSGLFYEQYF
TRBJ1-1,-,TRBV6-4,once,TGTGCCAGCAGTGAACAACTGAACACTGAAGCTTTCTTT,CASSEQLNTEAFF
TRBJ2-7,TRBD2,TRBV11-2,-,TGTGCCAGCAGCTTAGATAGGGTTGGCGGGAGAATCTACGAGCAGTACTTC,CASSLDRVGGRIYEQYF
TRBJ1-1,TRBD1,TRBV19,-,TGTGCCAGTAGTATAGCCCCGCGACAGGGATTGAAAACTGAAGCTTTCTTT,CASSIAPRQGLKTEAFF
TRBJ2-7,-,TRBV5-1,-,TGCGCCAGCACCCAGGGAACCTCCTACGAGCAGTACTTC,CASTQGTSYEQYF
TRBJ1-1,-,TRBV5-6,-,TGTGCCAGCAGCGGGGGGTGGTTACAGACGAACACTGAAGCTTTCTTT,CASSGGWLQTNTEAFF
TRBJ2-7,TRBD2,TRBV11-2,-,TGTGCCAGCAGCACGGGGGGGGACCGGGCTAACGAGCAGTACTTC,CASSTGGDRANEQYF
TRBJ1-2,-,TRBV9,-,TGTGCCAGCAGCGTGAATTCAATAGCTAACTATGGCTACACCTTC,CASSVNSIANYGYTF
TRBJ2-1,TRBD2,TRBV27,-,TGTGCCAGCAGAGTACCGGGACTAGCGACTCGGAATGAGCAGTTCTTC,CASRVPGLATRNEQFF
TRBJ2-1,-,TRBV27,-,TGTGCCAGCAGTTTAGCGGTAACCTCCTACAATGAGCAGTTCTTC,CASSLAVTSYNEQFF
TRBJ1-6,-,TRBV21-1,-,TGTGCCAGCAGCAAAGCTCCCACGAGTCCTAGCTCCTATAATTCACCCCTCCACTTT,CASSKAPTSPSSYNSPLHF
TRBJ2-7,TRBD1,TRBV28,-,TGTGCCAGCAGAGGGACAGATAAGGGGTACGAGCAGTACTTC,CASRGTDKGYEQYF
TRBJ2-3,TRBD1,TRBV5-1,-,TGCGCCAGCAGCCTAGGACAGGGAAAAGATACGCAGTATTTT,CASSLGQGKDTQYF
TRBJ1-1,-,TRBV9,-,TGTGCCAGCAGCACCCGGGGAGGCGGGGGAACTGAAGCTTTCTTT,CASSTRGGGGTEAFF
TRBJ2-5,TRBD1,TRBV5-6,-,TGTGCCAGCAGTCCATCCTTGGGGACAGGGGGCATAGAGACCCAGTACTTC,CASSPSLGTGGIETQYF
TRBJ1-2,TRBD1,TRBV11-2,-,TGTGCCAGCAGCTTAATTTCAGGGGGCATCGATGGCTACACCTTC,CASSLISGGIDGYTF
TRBJ1-2,-,TRBV6-5,-,TGTGCCAGCAAAGAGGCTAACTATGGCTACACCTTC,CASKEANYGYTF
TRBJ2-1,TRBD2,TRBV29-1,-,TGCAGCGTGATACTAGCGGGAGAGGGCCATGAGCAGTTCTTC,CSVILAGEGHEQFF
TRBJ1-6,TRBD1,TRBV5-5,-,TGTGCCAGCAGCTCAGACAGGGAACCCCTCCACTTT,CASSSDREPLHF
TRBJ2-5,TRBD2,TRBV28,-,TGTGCCAGCAGCCGGACTAGGGTCAGAATGGGATTTGAAGAGACCCAGTACTTC,CASSRTRVRMGFEETQYF
TRBJ2-7,-,TRBV6-1,-,TGTGCCGGTCACGCGGGGCCGCGGGGAAACTACGAGCAGTACTTC,CAGHAGPRGNYEQYF
TRBJ1-3,-,TRBV19,-,TGTGCCAGTAGTATAAGGGCGGGGCAGAGCTCTGGAAACACCATATATTTT,CASSIRAGQSSGNTIYF
TRBJ1-5,-,TRBV19,-,TGTGCCAGTAGTATAGATCTAAGTAGCAATCAGCCCCAGCATTTT,CASSIDLSSNQPQHF
TRBJ1-1,-,TRBV2,-,TGTGCCAGCAGTGAGGGCCAGGTGAGGGTCACTGAAGCTTTCTTT,CASSEGQVRVTEAFF
TRBJ2-5,TRBD1,TRBV27,once,TGTGCCAGCAGCAGTTGGACAGGGGCAGAGACCCAGTACTTC,CASSSWTGAETQYF
TRBJ2-1,TRBD2,TRBV6-5,-,TGTGCCAGCAGTGGTGGGAGGGCCCATAATGAGCAGTTCTTC,CASSGGRAHNEQFF
TRBJ1-3,-,TRBV5-1,once,TGCGCCAGCAGCTCGGGGGAGTCGATCTCTGGAAACACCATATATTTT,CASSSGESISGNTIYF
TRBJ1-5,-,TRBV27,-,TGTGCCAGCAGTTTATCGGCAAATCAGCCCCAGCATTTT,CASSLSANQPQHF
TRBJ1-1,-,TRBV10-3,-,TGTGCCATCAGTGCGACAGGGAACACTGAAGCTTTCTTT,CAISATGNTEAFF
TRBJ1-2,-,TRBV6-1,once,TGTGCCAGCAGTACCACAGGGCAGTACTATGGCTACACCTTC,CASSTTGQYYGYTF
TRBJ1-1,-,TRBV7-9,few,TGTGCCAGCAGCCCCCCCCCGCAGGGCGGCGTAACTGAAGCTTTCTTT,CASSPPPQGGVTEAFF
TRBJ2-2,TRBD1,TRBV9,-,TGTGCCAGCAGCCCCTCCAGTGGGACAGGGTCCACCGGGGAGCTGTTTTTT,CASSPSSGTGSTGELFF
TRBJ2-3,-,TRBV28,-,TGTGCCAGCAGAGAGGGCGGAAGCACAGATACGCAGTATTTT,CASREGGSTDTQYF
TRBJ1-4,TRBD1,TRBV27,-,TGTGCCAGCAGTCTGGCCAGACAGGGACAAAAACTGTTTTTT,CASSLARQGQKLFF
TRBJ2-1,TRBD1,TRBV11-3,-,TGTGCCAGCAGCCTGACAGGGAGCGATGAGCAGTTCTTC,CASSLTGSDEQFF
TRBJ1-1,-,TRBV28,-,TGTGCCAGCAGTTCGGGGATGGACACTGAAGCTTTCTTT,CASSSGMDTEAFF
TRBJ2-7,TRBD1,TRBV25-1,once,TGTGCCAGCAGTAAGGGGGCGCGGAGCCCCTCCTACGAGCAGTACTTC,CASSKGARSPSYEQYF